The 25 T cell receptor beta chains reported below all come from one sample, sequenced in a study of blood T cell repertoires in COVID-19. Here immunoSEQ multiplex PCR was the method, and the copy in TCRdb shows in-frame clones only, minus some. Of about 440,000 clones listed, 80% to 90% are singletons. Sequencing input: peripheral blood. The origin of the receptors is a young woman with acute or convalescent COVID-19.

This clone was detected once. CDR3 DNA sequence: TGTGCCAGCTCCCAAGGGGTTGCTGGGTTCTTC. Its protein is CASSQGVAGFF. V and J are TRBV18 and TRBJ2-1; D is possibly TRBD1 (5 bases). Germline CDR1 and CDR2: KGHSH and LQKENI. The CDR3 extends over 11 amino acids. V gave up 6 bases and J gave up 15 bases, with 15 bases separating them.

The CDR3 sequence is CASSDSYLGGWNYGYTF. The CDR3 DNA reads TGTGCCAGCAGTGACTCCTATCTGGGGGGATGGAACTATGGCTACACCTTC. V usage is TRBV6-4 and J usage is TRBJ1-2; weak D call: TRBD1 (5 bases). The CDR3 has 17 residues. V was cut by 0 bases and J by 2 bases, with 16 bases left in between. Germline CDR1 is MRHNA and CDR2 is SNTAGT.

The CDR3 here is CSVGPRRGSGGYEQYF. Here the CDR3 DNA reads TGCAGCGTTGGACCACGGCGGGGCAGTGGGGGCTACGAGCAGTACTTC. The rearrangement uses TRBV29-1 and TRBJ2-7; a possible D gene is TRBD2 (6 bases). This CDR3 has 16 residues. Trimming took 4 bases from V and 3 from J, leaving 22 bases between them. The germline V gene has CDR1 SQVTM and CDR2 ANQGSEA.

CDR3 sequence: CSVGGGQGVGEQYF. CDR3 DNA: TGCAGCGTTGGTGGGGGACAGGGGGTTGGCGAGCAGTACTTC. The chain uses TRBV29-1 and TRBJ2-7; 11 nucleotides line up with TRBD1. Germline loops: CDR1 SQVTM, CDR2 ANQGSEA. This CDR3 has 14 residues. The junction had 8 bases not matched to a gene; V was cut back by 4 bases and J by 6 bases.

The chain couples TRBV12-5 to TRBJ1-2; 8 positions agree with TRBD1. The CDR3 has 15 residues. The J segment lost 7 bases and the V segment lost 1 base, leaving 8 bases of the junction unmatched. Germline V gene lookup returns CDR1 LGHNT and CDR2 FRNRAP. The CDR3 protein is CASGLDRGMGSGYTF. The CDR3 nucleotides are TGTGCTAGTGGTTTGGACAGGGGGATGGGCTCTGGCTACACCTTC.

The gene calls are TRBV2 and TRBJ2-1, with TRBD1 identical over 11 bases. The CDR3 has 15 amino acids. Germline assignment: CDR1 SNHLY and CDR2 FYNNEI. J lost 8 bases, V lost 5 bases, and 8 bases had no gene match. The CDR3 nucleotides read TGTGCCAGCAGTTCCGGGACAGGGGGTAAATATGAGCAGTTCTTC. Translating it yields CASSSGTGGKYEQFF.

The CDR3 protein is CASSWTSIHTDTQYF. The CDR3 DNA follows: TGCGCCAGCAGCTGGACTAGCATACATACAGATACGCAGTATTTT. This chain connects TRBV5-1 to TRBJ2-3; TRBD2 agrees at 8 bases. This CDR3 region has 15 residues. Per the germline V gene, CDR1 is SGHRS and CDR2 is YFSETQ. V shed 3 bases, J shed 3 bases, and the junction held 6 bases outside the gene matches.

As DNA, the CDR3 is TGTGCCAGCAGCTTGGGACAGGGTGGTGGCTACACCTTC. Protein: CASSLGQGGGYTF. The J gene is TRBJ1-2, the V gene TRBV7-3, with 9 bases aligning to TRBD1. Per germline, CDR1 SGHTA and CDR2 FQGTGA. V lost 3 bases, J lost 7 bases, and 3 bases stayed unmatched. The CDR3 is 13 amino acids. The whole variable domain, filled in from reference TRBV7-3 and TRBJ1-2, reads GAGVSQTPSNKVTEKGKYVELRCDPISGHTALYWYRQSLGQGPEFLIYFQGTGAADDSGLPNDRFFAVRPEGSVSTLKIQRTERGDSAVYLCASSLGQGGGYTFGSGTRLTVV.

V and J are TRBV7-2 and TRBJ2-1, with TRBD2 matching over 10 bases. Germline CDR1 and CDR2: SGHTA and FQGNSA. The CDR3 covers 18 residues. After removal of 0 bases from V and 0 bases from J, the junction contained 5 bases not matched to a gene. The DNA for the CDR3 is TGTGCCAGCAGCTTAGCGGGGCTAGCGGGGGCCTCCTACAATGAGCAGTTCTTC. This codes for CASSLAGLAGASYNEQFF.

As DNA, the CDR3 is TGTGCCAGCAGTCGAACAGGGACAGGGGGGTCCTACGAGCAGTACTTC. It is translated as CASSRTGTGGSYEQYF. V is TRBV6-6 and J is TRBJ2-7; 11 positions match TRBD1. CDR3 length: 16 residues. Trimming removed 5 bases from V and 1 base from J; junction bases left unmatched: 7. Germline CDR1 and CDR2: MNHNY and SVGAGI (reference sequence).

The rearrangement joins TRBV10-3 to TRBJ1-3, with a tentative D call TRBD1 (6 bases). The germline CDR1 and CDR2 sequences are ENHRY and SYGVKD. The CDR3 covers 16 residues. V dropped 3 bases and J dropped 3 bases, with 15 bases sitting between them. The DNA for the CDR3 is TGTGCCATCAGTGACAGGGGAAGGGCGAATGGAAACACCATATATTTT. Its protein product is CAISDRGRANGNTIYF.

J is TRBJ2-5 and V is TRBV11-2; D call uncertain. Trimming took 4 bases from V and 4 from J, leaving 13 bases between them. The CDR3 extends over 14 amino acids. Germline values: CDR1 SGHAT, CDR2 FQNNGV. In nucleotides, the CDR3 is TGTGCCAGCAGCTCGCCGGGTCGCCGAGAGACCCAGTACTTC. This sequence encodes CASSSPGRRETQYF.

The chain is built from TRBV2 and TRBJ2-3, with D possibly being TRBD1 (5 bases). The length of the CDR3 is 15 residues. Germline CDR1 is SNHLY and CDR2 is FYNNEI. V was clipped by 6 bases and J by 0 bases, with 13 bases between them. The CDR3 DNA follows: TGTGCCAGCAGGCTAGGGGCTGGCAGCACAGATACGCAGTATTTT. It is translated as CASRLGAGSTDTQYF.

V and J are TRBV19 and TRBJ1-1, with unresolved D. The length of the CDR3 is 14 residues. Between the trimmed V and J ends, which lost 5 bases and 3 bases, there was a span of 13 bases. Germline V gives CDR1 LNHDA, CDR2 SQIVND (reference sequence). This CDR3 reads CASSPLDRYTEAFF. CDR3 sequence (DNA): TGTGCCAGTAGTCCTCTAGACCGGTACACTGAAGCTTTCTTT.

The rearrangement uses TRBV5-5 and TRBJ1-3; no clear D. V lost 0 bases to trimming and J lost 0 bases, with 4 bases between them. Germline assignment: CDR1 SGHKS and CDR2 YYEKEE (reference sequence). This CDR3 spans 14 amino acids. CDR3 coding DNA: TGTGCCAGCAGCTTGGGCTACTCTGGAAACACCATATATTTT. It translates to CASSLGYSGNTIYF.

This chain links TRBV14 with TRBJ1-1; D is possibly TRBD1 (5 bases). Trimming removed 4 bases from V and 5 bases from J, with 11 bases in between. CDR3 size: 13 residues. Germline V gives CDR1 SGHDN, CDR2 FVKESK. CDR3 region: CASSLGGRTEAFF. As DNA, the CDR3 is TGTGCCAGCAGCCTGGGGGGACGAACTGAAGCTTTCTTT.

This chain links TRBV12-3 or TRBV12-4 with TRBJ2-7; TRBD1 matches at 7 bases. This CDR3 spans 13 amino acids. J was trimmed by 6 bases and V by 8 bases; bases with no gene match: 10. CDR3 sequence reads: CASGMTGIGEQYF. The CDR3 DNA sequence: TGTGCCAGCGGAATGACAGGGATCGGCGAGCAGTACTTC.

The V gene is TRBV27, the J gene TRBJ2-3; D not resolved. The CDR3 runs 15 residues. Deletions cut 6 bases from V and 5 bases from J, with 18 bases between. Germline V gives CDR1 MNHEY, CDR2 SMNVEV (reference sequence). The CDR3 DNA sequence: TGTGCCAGCAGCGACTCCTCCGAGGCCAGAGATACGCAGTATTTT. Translating it yields CASSDSSEARDTQYF.

The chain is built from TRBV6-5 and TRBJ1-5; the D gene is possibly TRBD1 (5 bases). Trimming stripped 6 bases from V and 5 bases from J, with 8 bases between. Germline assignment: CDR1 MNHEY and CDR2 SVGAGI. This CDR3 has 12 amino acids. DNA for the CDR3: TGTGCCAGCAGCCCGACAGATCAGCCCCAGCATTTT. Amino acids: CASSPTDQPQHF.

V gene TRBV30 combines with J gene TRBJ1-2, with 11 bases fitting TRBD1. CDR1 GTSNPN and CDR2 SVGIG come from the germline V gene (reference sequence). This CDR3 is 14 amino acids long. The trim removed 4 bases at V and 4 bases at J, leaving 5 bases unmatched. Here the CDR3 reads CAWIRDRGTYGYTF. The CDR3 DNA follows: TGTGCCTGGATTCGGGACAGGGGGACCTATGGCTACACCTTC.

This chain connects TRBV7-3 to TRBJ2-1; no clear D gene. Germline CDR1 SGHTA, CDR2 FQGTGA. The length of the CDR3 is 14 residues. V dropped 0 bases and J dropped 6 bases, with 9 bases sitting between them. CDR3 DNA: TGTGCCAGCAGCTTAACGTGGGCCCCCAATGAGCAGTTCTTC. Translating it yields CASSLTWAPNEQFF.

The chain has TRBV2 and TRBJ2-7; 8 nucleotides line up with TRBD1. Germline CDR1 is SNHLY and CDR2 is FYNNEI. The CDR3 is made up of 17 amino acids. V lost 4 bases and J lost 0; bases outside the gene matches: 11. The CDR3 DNA is TGTGCCAGCAGTGTGGACAGGGCGTTCCGAAGCTCCTACGAGCAGTACTTC. This gives the protein CASSVDRAFRSSYEQYF.

The chain has TRBV24-1 and TRBJ2-3; TRBD1 matches at 11 bases. CDR1 and CDR2 from the germline V gene are KGHDR and SFDVKD. This CDR3 has 17 residues. V gave up 2 bases and J gave up 5 bases; unmatched junction bases: 8. The CDR3 loop is CATSDWTGGIGKDTQYF. DNA for the CDR3: TGTGCCACCAGTGATTGGACAGGGGGCATCGGGAAAGATACGCAGTATTTT.

This sequence joins TRBV5-5 and TRBJ2-7; the D gene is possibly TRBD2 (5 bases). CDR1 and CDR2 from the germline V gene are SGHKS and YYEKEE (reference sequence). V lost 4 bases and J 2 bases, leaving 10 bases between the germline ends. CDR3 size: 13 residues. For the CDR3, the DNA is TGTGCCAGCAGCGAGGGCTTGGCCTACGAGCAGTACTTC. This encodes CASSEGLAYEQYF.

The rearrangement uses TRBV4-2 and TRBJ2-3; 9 bases map to TRBD2. V lost 4 bases, J lost 0 bases, and 5 bases stayed unmatched. CDR1 and CDR2 (germline): LGHNA, YNFKEQ. The CDR3 spans 16 residues. This CDR3 is CASSRWTSASTDTQYF. Written as DNA, the CDR3 is TGTGCCAGCAGCCGATGGACTAGCGCTAGCACAGATACGCAGTATTTT.